The sequence of this T cell receptor beta chain was determined in a study of T cell repertoires in cytomegalovirus infection (dated 2019 in TCRdb). In terms of the full investigation: Peptide stimulations targeted recently identified HLA-C-restricted CMV epitopes, whose presentation resists viral immunomodulation, together with well-studied HLA-B-restricted epitopes. Because public TCR beta signatures pointed to carriage of CMV infection together with the matching HLA type, the HLA type of each donor mattered for the analysis. Beyond this particular receptor, the publication reports: In both this cohort and an independent cohort of approximately 350 donors, the cumulative frequency of public TCR beta family members distinguished carriers of CMV infection plus the relevant HLA type. The ex vivo response was dominated by HLA-C-restricted CMV-specific TCR beta clonotypes, which also provided the single most frequent clonotype in two of eight donors.

Including cysteine and phenylalanine, the CDR3 has 16 amino acids. Only the CDR3 DNA is retained, 48 bases long and in frame from the first base. The V and J ends are trimmed by 10 bases and 0 bases, leaving 19 bases between them. This sample was sequenced with an Illumina HiSeq 1500. TCRdb reanalyzed the raw reads on its own, using fastp at Q25 for trimming and MiXCR for clone calling, and kept in-frame beta chains. Rows matching on CDR3 protein sequence are summarized as one entry with the most common DNA and genes. The sample records about a million distinct CDR3 sequences, around 32% of which are singletons. Around 15% of the sample belongs to the ten largest clones. Interpreted using the paper, the treatment or condition label stands for: in vitro stimulation with specific CMV peptide epitopes to enrich CMV-specific T cells. Of note for this clonotype: Its antigen has not been determined. No much larger clone exists at a distance of one base, and base qualities are not known.

The source of this sequence is a human donor in good health (CMV status not recorded). Some clones in this sample may be carry-over from other donors' samples. The sample was cultured CD8+ T cells from PBMCs, taken from culture after CMV antigen stimulation. The chain is made from TRBV12-3 or TRBV12-4 and TRBJ1-5, with TRBD1 perhaps the D gene, on 6 matching bases. Read as DNA, the sequence is TGTGCCACCAGCAAAGGGGGTTTGTATAGCAATCAGCCCCAGCATTTT. Its protein reads: CATSKGGLYSNQPQHF.